This T cell receptor beta chain stems from a study of blood T cell repertoires in COVID-19. Study-level information: The study drew acute and convalescent COVID-19 samples from the United States, Italy and Spain. The cDNA or gDNA used as material had been derived from T cells, B-cell-depleted T cells, or PBMCs.

This CDR3 is 14 amino acids long. Germline V gives CDR1 KGHSH, CDR2 LQKENI. Deletions cut 3 bases from V and 6 bases from J, with 11 bases between. Profiled with immunoSEQ multiplex PCR; TCRdb holds only in-frame clones, not every one. The data contain about 250,000 clones, roughly 81% of them seen just once; the ten biggest clones take up about 4%. The sequence was obtained from a middle-aged man with acute or convalescent COVID-19. Sequenced: peripheral blood. The V call is TRBV18, the J call TRBJ2-2; possibly TRBD1 for D (6 bases). The CDR3 sequence is CASSPNQGSGELFF. The DNA for the CDR3 is TGTGCCAGCTCACCGAATCAGGGGTCCGGGGAGCTGTTTTTT.